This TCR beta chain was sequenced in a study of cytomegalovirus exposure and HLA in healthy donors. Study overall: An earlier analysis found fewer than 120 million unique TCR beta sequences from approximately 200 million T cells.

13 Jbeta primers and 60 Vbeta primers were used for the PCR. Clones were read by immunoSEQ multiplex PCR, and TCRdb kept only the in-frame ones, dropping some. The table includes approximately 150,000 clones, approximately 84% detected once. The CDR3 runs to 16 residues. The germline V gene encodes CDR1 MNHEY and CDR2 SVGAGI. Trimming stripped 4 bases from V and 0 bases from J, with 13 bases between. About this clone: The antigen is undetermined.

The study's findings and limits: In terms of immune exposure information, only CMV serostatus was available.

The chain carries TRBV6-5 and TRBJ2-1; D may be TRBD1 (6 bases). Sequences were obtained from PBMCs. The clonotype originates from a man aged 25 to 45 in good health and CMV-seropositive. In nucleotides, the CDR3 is TGTGCCAGCAGTTCCCCACAGGGCCTCTCCTACAATGAGCAGTTCTTC. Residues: CASSSPQGLSYNEQFF.